This is a list of T cell receptor beta chains from one sample in a study of T cells in Graves' hyperthyroidism and ophthalmopathy. TCRdb fed the multiplex PCR reads into MiXCR, producing one record per CDR3 protein. The repertoire consists of 300,000 or so distinct CDR3 sequences, with around 15% occurring once and the leading ten covering approximately 57%. Sequencing was carried out using blood. All receptors come from a woman aged 60-75 years with Graves' ophthalmopathy. CDR3s include the opening cysteine and the closing phenylalanine or tryptophan. D genes are given only for firm matches. Expanded clones are given a class, and other clones once, few, many or no size at all.

v_gene	d_gene	abundance	j_gene	CDR3aa	CDR3nt
TRBV6-2/TRBV6-3	TRBD2	few	TRBJ2-7	CASSPPGGGYEQYF	TGTGCCAGCAGCCCCCCGGGGGGGGGCTACGAGCAGTACTTC
TRBV19	TRBD1	-	TRBJ1-3	CASSIRLFGQGMRNTIYF	TGTGCCAGTAGTATAAGGCTGTTCGGACAGGGGATGCGAAACACCATATATTTT
TRBV15	-	-	TRBJ1-5	CATSRRRVLNQPQHF	TGTGCCACCAGCCGCAGACGGGTTCTCAATCAGCCCCAGCATTTT
TRBV7-9	TRBD1	many	TRBJ2-3	CASSLQGADTQYF	TGTGCCAGCAGCTTGCAGGGGGCCGATACGCAGTATTTT
TRBV10-3	-	many	TRBJ2-7	CAISESYRVHEQYF	TGTGCCATCAGTGAGTCGTACAGGGTGCACGAGCAGTACTTC
TRBV19	-	few	TRBJ1-5	CASSIDKNQPQHF	TGTGCCAGTAGTATAGACAAAAATCAGCCCCAGCATTTT
TRBV3-1	-	many	TRBJ1-2	CASSLGAGRGHYGYTF	TGTGCCAGCAGCCTCGGGGCTGGGAGGGGCCACTATGGCTACACCTTC
TRBV4-2	-	few	TRBJ1-5	CASSQESRSNQPQHF	TGTGCCAGCAGCCAAGAATCCCGTAGCAATCAGCCCCAGCATTTT
TRBV4-1	-	-	TRBJ1-3	CASSQRRQESGNTIYF	TGCGCCAGCAGCCAACGCCGACAGGAATCTGGAAACACCATATATTTT
TRBV18	-	many	TRBJ2-3	CASRTGSTDTQYF	TGTGCCAGCAGGACGGGGAGCACAGATACGCAGTATTTT
TRBV6-1	-	many	TRBJ1-1	CASSSGARITEAFF	TGTGCCAGCAGTTCAGGGGCCCGTATCACTGAAGCTTTCTTT
TRBV4-1	TRBD1	-	TRBJ2-1	CASSQERQGNLRNEQFF	TGCGCCAGCAGCCAAGAGCGACAGGGGAACCTTCGAAATGAGCAGTTCTTC
TRBV29-1	-	many	TRBJ2-5	CSVRGGRGETQYF	TGCAGCGTCAGAGGGGGGAGAGGAGAGACCCAGTACTTC
TRBV18	TRBD2	many	TRBJ2-7	CASGLAGVYEQYF	TGTGCCAGCGGACTAGCGGGGGTCTACGAGCAGTACTTC
TRBV10-3	TRBD1	-	TRBJ2-1	CAINRQGKNNEQFF	TGTGCCATCAACCGACAGGGGAAAAACAATGAGCAGTTCTTC
TRBV7-2	-	many	TRBJ1-4	CASSLGGITEKLFF	TGTGCCAGCAGCCTGGGGGGGATTACTGAAAAACTGTTTTTT
TRBV6-2/TRBV6-3	-	few	TRBJ2-2	CASSFRSTGTGELFF	TGTGCCAGCAGTTTCCGATCTACAGGGACCGGGGAGCTGTTTTTT
TRBV6-2/TRBV6-3	TRBD1	few	TRBJ2-1	CASSTGTASSEQFF	TGTGCCAGCAGTACCGGGACAGCAAGTTCTGAGCAGTTCTTC
TRBV28	-	many	TRBJ1-1	CASSGLSGKNTEAFF	TGTGCCAGCAGTGGGCTCTCCGGAAAGAACACTGAAGCTTTCTTT
TRBV18	-	many	TRBJ2-1	CASSPEGQGQFF	TGTGCCAGCTCACCGGAGGGGCAGGGCCAGTTCTTC
TRBV27	TRBD1	-	TRBJ2-7	CASSLQTGGPYEQYF	TGTGCCAGCAGTCTCCAGACAGGGGGACCCTACGAGCAGTACTTC
TRBV7-9	-	many	TRBJ1-5	CASSLGRSLNQPQHF	TGTGCCAGCAGCTTAGGAAGGTCGCTCAATCAGCCCCAGCATTTT
TRBV12-3/TRBV12-4	TRBD1	many	TRBJ1-6	CASSPGQANNSPLHF	TGTGCCAGCAGTCCCGGACAGGCTAATAATTCACCCCTCCACTTT
TRBV5-5	-	many	TRBJ1-1	CASSEGQKNTEAFF	TGTGCCAGCAGCGAAGGACAGAAGAACACTGAAGCTTTCTTT
TRBV29-1	-	few	TRBJ1-2	CSVEIGGYGYTF	TGCAGCGTTGAAATTGGGGGCTATGGCTACACCTTC
TRBV5-1	TRBD1	-	TRBJ1-3	CASSPSWVAGGPRSGNTIYF	TGCGCCAGCAGCCCCTCTTGGGTCGCAGGGGGCCCTCGCTCTGGAAACACCATATATTTT
TRBV2	-	many	TRBJ2-3	CATVREQGDTQYF	TGTGCCACGGTACGGGAGCAGGGGGATACGCAGTATTTT
TRBV5-1	-	few	TRBJ2-1	CASSLAEARDNEQFF	TGCGCCAGCAGCTTGGCCGAAGCCCGGGACAATGAGCAGTTCTTC
TRBV20-1	-	-	TRBJ2-5	CSGQFQETQYF	TGCAGTGGACAGTTCCAAGAGACCCAGTACTTC
TRBV29-1	-	many	TRBJ1-2	CSVLSPTTLGYGYTF	TGCAGCGTTCTAAGCCCCACCACCCTGGGCTATGGCTACACCTTC
TRBV5-5	-	many	TRBJ1-1	CASSFRAAGANTEAFF	TGTGCCAGCAGCTTTCGGGCGGCAGGAGCGAACACTGAAGCTTTCTTT
TRBV7-9	-	few	TRBJ1-4	CASSPEERLFF	TGTGCCAGCAGCCCCGAGGAAAGACTGTTTTTT
TRBV30	-	many	TRBJ2-3	CAWSRARSADTQYF	TGTGCCTGGAGCAGGGCCCGTTCGGCAGATACGCAGTATTTT
TRBV18	-	many	TRBJ1-2	CASSPPGGGFGYTF	TGTGCCAGCTCACCCCCTGGAGGGGGGTTTGGCTACACCTTC
TRBV6-2/TRBV6-3	-	few	TRBJ1-1	CASSYSRLSEAFF	TGTGCCAGCAGTTACTCGAGGCTGTCTGAAGCTTTCTTT
TRBV6-2/TRBV6-3	-	many	TRBJ1-6	CASSQLDPTVAPLHF	TGTGCCAGCAGTCAACTGGACCCAACCGTGGCACCCCTCCACTTT
TRBV18	-	many	TRBJ1-3	CASSPTTVAGNTIYF	TGTGCCAGCTCACCAACGACAGTAGCTGGAAACACCATATATTTT
TRBV27	-	many	TRBJ2-1	CASNERSGSYNEQFF	TGTGCCAGCAACGAGCGGTCGGGGTCCTACAATGAGCAGTTCTTC
TRBV5-8	-	many	TRBJ2-3	CASSFFRARADTQYF	TGTGCCAGCAGCTTTTTCCGGGCCCGGGCGGATACGCAGTATTTT
TRBV12-3/TRBV12-4	-	many	TRBJ1-3	CATRARAGNTIYF	TGTGCCACCAGAGCGAGGGCGGGAAACACCATATATTTT
TRBV19	-	-	TRBJ1-4	CASSPGTPEKLFF	TGTGCCAGTAGTCCCGGGACACCTGAAAAACTGTTTTTT
TRBV2	TRBD2	many	TRBJ2-1	CASQKRLAYNEQFF	TGTGCCTCACAAAAAAGACTAGCTTACAATGAGCAGTTCTTC
TRBV9	-	many	TRBJ2-7	CASSVGGPTYEQYF	TGTGCCAGCAGCGTCGGCGGGCCCACCTACGAGCAGTACTTC
TRBV18	TRBD1	many	TRBJ1-5	CASSRGQGSNQPQHF	TGTGCCAGCTCACGAGGACAGGGTAGCAATCAGCCCCAGCATTTT
TRBV24-1	-	-	TRBJ2-1	CATSDTGTPYNEQFF	TGTGCCACCAGCGATACCGGGACACCGTACAATGAGCAGTTCTTC
TRBV4-3	TRBD1	-	TRBJ2-5	CASSQSTGEQETQYF	TGCGCCAGCAGCCAGTCTACAGGGGAACAAGAGACCCAGTACTTC
TRBV15	TRBD1	few	TRBJ1-1	CATSRGNRGSNTEAFF	TGTGCCACCAGCAGAGGGAACAGGGGTTCGAACACTGAAGCTTTCTTT